These 8 T cell receptor beta chains share one sample of origin, sequenced in a study of spatial heterogeneity in lung cancer. Notes on the study in general: Expanded alpha and beta TCR counts within tumors tracked tumor mutation counts.

TCRdb re-derived calls from the 5' RACE reads in MiXCR, one entry per CDR3 protein. The repertoire has more than 20,000 distinct CDR3 sequences, approximately 15% of them found once; the top ten carry more than 30%. Time point described: sample taken at primary tumor resection. No antigen has been assigned to these receptors. The material was lung tumor tissue, obtained at surgery. The source of these receptors is a female donor with early-stage non-small cell lung cancer.

This clonotype is medium-sized. The chain employs TRBV5-6 and TRBJ2-5; 8 bases line up with TRBD1. V gave up 4 bases and J gave up 5 bases; unmatched junction bases: 4. The germline gives CDR1 SGHDT, CDR2 YYEEEE. The CDR3 loop spans 13 amino acids. The CDR3 region is CASSLRTGETQYF. CDR3 nucleotide sequence: TGTGCCAGCAGCCTACGGACAGGGGAGACCCAGTACTTC.

This clonotype appeared many times. V is TRBV20-1 and J is TRBJ2-7, with 10 positions matching TRBD1. The CDR3 extends over 15 amino acids. J was trimmed by 5 bases and V by 8 bases; bases with no gene match: 15. Germline CDR1 DFQATT, CDR2 SNEGSKA (reference sequence). CDR3 sequence: CSTIRADRGWNEQYF. The CDR3 DNA sequence: TGCAGTACTATTAGAGCGGACAGGGGGTGGAACGAGCAGTACTTC.

Comments on this clonotype: Relative to the germline gene, one junction end is altered; a read error may explain this. V usage is TRBV5-1 and J usage is TRBJ2-4; TRBD1 is a possible D gene (5 bases). The CDR3 runs 17 residues. Germline CDR1 and CDR2: SGHRS and YFSETQ. The CDR3 here is CVSSPGHTGVLGNIQYF. CDR3 bases: TGCGTCAGCAGCCCTGGACACACTGGGGTGTTAGGAAACATTCAGTACTTC. The full variable domain, its missing parts supplied by reference TRBV5-1 and TRBJ2-4, is KAGVTQTPRYLIKTRGQQVTLSCSPISGHRSVSWYQQTPGQGLQFLFEYFSETQRNKGNFPGRFSGRQFSNSRSEMNVSTLELGDSALYLCVSSPGHTGVLGNIQYFGAGTRLSVL.

This chain connects TRBV27 to TRBJ2-5, with 10 bases matching TRBD2. This CDR3 comprises 16 residues. CDR1 is MNHEY, CDR2 SMNVEV, per germline (reference sequence). With V trimmed by 11 bases and J by 0 bases, 12 bases remained unmatched. CDR3 sequence: CAGKREGLVDQETQYF. The CDR3 DNA is TGTGCCGGCAAGCGGGAGGGCCTGGTAGACCAAGAGACCCAGTACTTC.

The chain links TRBV27 to TRBJ2-1; D is unclear. The CDR3 extends over 11 amino acids. The germline V gene has CDR1 MNHEY and CDR2 SMNVEV (reference sequence). Trimming pared 2 bases from V and 7 bases from J, leaving 3 bases between. In DNA form, the CDR3 reads TGTGCCAGCAGTTTAAGGAATGAGCAGTTCTTC. Its translation: CASSLRNEQFF.

This clonotype was observed many times. This chain uses TRBV12-3 or TRBV12-4 with TRBJ2-5; 8 bases map to TRBD2. This CDR3 has 15 amino acids. V shed 6 bases and J 4 bases; nucleotides not matched to a gene: 10. The CDR3 sequence is CASSSLRGAGETQYF. In DNA, the CDR3 is TGTGCCAGCAGCTCCCTGCGGGGGGCAGGAGAGACCCAGTACTTC.

This clonotype was seen repeatedly, ten times or more. The J gene is TRBJ2-7, the V gene TRBV6-1; 9 bases align to TRBD1. CDR1 is MNHNS, CDR2 SASEGT, per germline. The junction had 8 bases not matched to a gene; V was cut back by 6 bases and J by 2 bases. The CDR3 totals 15 residues. This CDR3 reads CASREGQGRTYEQYF. The CDR3 region has the DNA TGTGCCAGCAGAGAGGGACAGGGAAGGACCTACGAGCAGTACTTC.

This clonotype was counted at least ten times. J is TRBJ2-3 and V is TRBV7-3, with D perhaps matching TRBD1 or TRBD2 (5 bases each). CDR1 and CDR2 (germline): SGHTA, FQGTGA. The CDR3 sequence is 14 residues long. V lost 3 bases to trimming and J lost 2 bases, with 9 bases between them. This CDR3 reads CASSLGPPTDTQYF. The CDR3 DNA is TGTGCCAGCAGCTTGGGACCACCCACAGATACGCAGTATTTT.